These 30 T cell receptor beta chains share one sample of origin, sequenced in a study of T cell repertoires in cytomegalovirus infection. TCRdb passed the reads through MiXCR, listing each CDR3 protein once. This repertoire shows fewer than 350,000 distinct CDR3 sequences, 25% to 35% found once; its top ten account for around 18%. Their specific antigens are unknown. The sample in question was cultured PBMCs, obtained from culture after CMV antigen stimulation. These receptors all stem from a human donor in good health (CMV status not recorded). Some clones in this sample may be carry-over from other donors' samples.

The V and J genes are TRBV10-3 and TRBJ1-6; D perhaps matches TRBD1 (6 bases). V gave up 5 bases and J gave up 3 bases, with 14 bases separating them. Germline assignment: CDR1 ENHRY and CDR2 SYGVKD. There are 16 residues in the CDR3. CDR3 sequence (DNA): TGTGCCATCAGTACTGGACAGCCGGGCTATAATTCACCCCTCCACTTT. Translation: CAISTGQPGYNSPLHF.

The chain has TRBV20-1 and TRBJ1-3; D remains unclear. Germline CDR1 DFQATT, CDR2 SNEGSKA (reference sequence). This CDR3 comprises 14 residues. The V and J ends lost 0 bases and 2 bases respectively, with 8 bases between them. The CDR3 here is CSARDIGTGNTIYF. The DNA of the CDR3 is TGCAGTGCTAGAGATATTGGCACTGGAAACACCATATATTTT.

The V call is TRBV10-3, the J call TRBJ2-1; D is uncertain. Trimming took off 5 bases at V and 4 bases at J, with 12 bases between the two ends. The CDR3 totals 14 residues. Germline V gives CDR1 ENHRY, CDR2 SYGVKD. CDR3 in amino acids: CAISYSTEYNEQFF. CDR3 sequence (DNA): TGTGCCATCAGTTACTCGACTGAGTACAATGAGCAGTTCTTC.

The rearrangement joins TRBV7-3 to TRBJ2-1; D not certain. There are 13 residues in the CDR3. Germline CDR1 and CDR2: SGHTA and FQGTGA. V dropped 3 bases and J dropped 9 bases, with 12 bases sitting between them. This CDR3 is CASSLGREGEQFF. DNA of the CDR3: TGTGCCAGCAGCTTGGGCCGAGAAGGTGAGCAGTTCTTC.

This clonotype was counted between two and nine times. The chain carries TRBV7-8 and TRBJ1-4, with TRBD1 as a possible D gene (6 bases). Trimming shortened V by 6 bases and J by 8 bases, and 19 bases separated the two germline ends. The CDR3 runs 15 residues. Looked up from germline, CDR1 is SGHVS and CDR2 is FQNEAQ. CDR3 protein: CASSPQAEGEEKLFF. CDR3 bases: TGTGCCAGCAGTCCACAGGCCGAGGGGGAGGAAAAACTGTTTTTT.

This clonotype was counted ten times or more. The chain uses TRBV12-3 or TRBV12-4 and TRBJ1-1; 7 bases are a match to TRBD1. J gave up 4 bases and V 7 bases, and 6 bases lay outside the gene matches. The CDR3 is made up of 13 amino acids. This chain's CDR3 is CASKWAGGTEAFF. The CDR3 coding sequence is TGTGCCAGCAAGTGGGCAGGGGGCACTGAAGCTTTCTTT.

Here the CDR3 DNA reads TGTGCCAGCATCCCAGACAGGGTGCCCTACAATGAGCAGTTCTTC. This gives the protein CASIPDRVPYNEQFF. The V and J genes are TRBV28 and TRBJ2-1; 7 positions match TRBD1. The CDR3 sequence is 15 residues long. In germline, CDR1 is MDHEN, CDR2 SYDVKM. Trimming cost V 7 bases and J 2 bases; bases outside gene matches: 8.

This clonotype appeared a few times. CDR3 in amino acids: CASTPSGFDQSSYNEQFF. DNA of the CDR3: TGTGCCAGCACCCCCTCTGGATTCGACCAGAGCTCCTACAATGAGCAGTTCTTC. The V call is TRBV12-3 or TRBV12-4, the J call TRBJ2-1, with no clear D. This CDR3 is built from 18 residues. V gave up 7 bases and J gave up 0 bases, with 22 bases separating them.

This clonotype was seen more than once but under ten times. The CDR3 loop reads CASSGLRVSYNEQFF. The CDR3 DNA sequence: TGTGCCAGTAGTGGTTTGCGGGTCTCCTACAATGAGCAGTTCTTC. The chain has TRBV19 and TRBJ2-1; perhaps TRBD2 as D (5 bases). Trimming removed 5 bases from V and 0 bases from J, with 11 bases in between. The CDR3 has 15 residues. From germline, CDR1 is LNHDA and CDR2 SQIVND (reference sequence).

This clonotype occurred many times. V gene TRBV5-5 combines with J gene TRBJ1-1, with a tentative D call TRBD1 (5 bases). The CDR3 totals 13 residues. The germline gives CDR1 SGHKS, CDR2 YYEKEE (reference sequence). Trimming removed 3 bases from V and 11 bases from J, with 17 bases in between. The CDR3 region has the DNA TGTGCCAGCAGCTCGGGGGTCCGTGGGTCGGCTTTCTTT. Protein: CASSSGVRGSAFF.

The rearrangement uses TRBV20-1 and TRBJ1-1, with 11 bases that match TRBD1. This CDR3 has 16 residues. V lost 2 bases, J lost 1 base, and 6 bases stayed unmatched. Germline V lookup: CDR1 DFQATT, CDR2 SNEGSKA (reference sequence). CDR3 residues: CSARPSGTGGNTEAFF. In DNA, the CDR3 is TGCAGTGCTAGACCAAGTGGGACAGGGGGGAACACTGAAGCTTTCTTT.

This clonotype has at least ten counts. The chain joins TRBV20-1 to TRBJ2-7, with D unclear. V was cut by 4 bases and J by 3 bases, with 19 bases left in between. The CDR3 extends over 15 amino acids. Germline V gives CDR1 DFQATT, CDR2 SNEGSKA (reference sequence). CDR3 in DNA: TGCAGTGCTAAAGCTTCCTTTCTCCCGCTCTACGAGCAGTACTTC. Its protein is CSAKASFLPLYEQYF.

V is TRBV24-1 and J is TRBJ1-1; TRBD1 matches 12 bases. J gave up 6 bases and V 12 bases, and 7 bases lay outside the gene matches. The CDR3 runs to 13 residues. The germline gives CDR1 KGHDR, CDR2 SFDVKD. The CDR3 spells CAVTGTGGSEAFF. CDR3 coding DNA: TGTGCCGTAACCGGGACAGGGGGCTCTGAAGCTTTCTTT.

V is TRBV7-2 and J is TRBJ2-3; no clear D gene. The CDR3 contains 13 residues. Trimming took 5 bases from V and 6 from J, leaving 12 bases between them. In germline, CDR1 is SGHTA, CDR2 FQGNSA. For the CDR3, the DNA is TGTGCCAGCAGCCCGTTGGAAGGGGATACGCAGTATTTT. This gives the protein CASSPLEGDTQYF.

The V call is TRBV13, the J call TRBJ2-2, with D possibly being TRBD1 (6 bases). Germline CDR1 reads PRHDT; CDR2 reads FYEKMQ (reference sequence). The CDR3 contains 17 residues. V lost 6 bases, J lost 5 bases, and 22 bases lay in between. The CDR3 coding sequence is TGTGCCAGCAGGATACAGGGTTCACTTGGTCGGACCGGGGAGCTGTTTTTT. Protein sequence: CASRIQGSLGRTGELFF.

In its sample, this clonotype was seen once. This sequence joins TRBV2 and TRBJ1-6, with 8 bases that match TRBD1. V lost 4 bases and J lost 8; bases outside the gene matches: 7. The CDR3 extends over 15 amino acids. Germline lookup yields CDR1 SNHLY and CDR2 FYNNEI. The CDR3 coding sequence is TGTGCCAGCAGTGCCAGGGGGCGCATTGATTCACCCCTCCACTTT. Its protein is CASSARGRIDSPLHF.

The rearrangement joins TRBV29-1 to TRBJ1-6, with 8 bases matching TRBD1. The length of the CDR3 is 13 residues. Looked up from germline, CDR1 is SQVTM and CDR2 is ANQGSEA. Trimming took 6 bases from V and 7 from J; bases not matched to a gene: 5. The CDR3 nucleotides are TGCAGCGTCGCAGGGGGCGCGAATTCACCCCTCCACTTT. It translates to CSVAGGANSPLHF.

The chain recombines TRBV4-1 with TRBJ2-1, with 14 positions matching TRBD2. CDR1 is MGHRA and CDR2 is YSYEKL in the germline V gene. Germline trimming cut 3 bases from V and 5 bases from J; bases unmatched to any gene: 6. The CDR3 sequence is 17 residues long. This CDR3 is CASSHPGLAGENNEQFF. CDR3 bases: TGCGCCAGCAGCCACCCGGGACTAGCGGGAGAGAACAATGAGCAGTTCTTC.

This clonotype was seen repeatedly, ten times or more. The CDR3 spells CASSSNSGIEETQYF. Here the CDR3 DNA reads TGTGCCAGCAGCTCAAATAGCGGGATCGAAGAGACCCAGTACTTC. The rearrangement uses TRBV7-3 and TRBJ2-5; 8 bases are shared with TRBD2. This CDR3 is built from 15 residues. Germline V CDR1 and CDR2: SGHTA, FQGTGA. Trimming removed 4 bases from V and 3 bases from J; junction bases left unmatched: 7.

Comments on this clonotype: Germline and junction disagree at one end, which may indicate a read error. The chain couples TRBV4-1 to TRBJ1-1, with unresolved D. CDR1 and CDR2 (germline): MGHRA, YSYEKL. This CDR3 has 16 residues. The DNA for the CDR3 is TGTGCCAGCAGCCAAGATCAAACACAGCTGAACACTGAAGCTTTCTTT. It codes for CASSQDQTQLNTEAFF.

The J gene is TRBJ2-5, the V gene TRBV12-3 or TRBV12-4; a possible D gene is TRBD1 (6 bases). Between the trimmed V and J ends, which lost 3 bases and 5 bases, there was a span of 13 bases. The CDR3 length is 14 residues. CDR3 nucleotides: TGTGCCAGCAGTTTGGGACACCCCGGCGAGACCCAGTACTTC. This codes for CASSLGHPGETQYF.

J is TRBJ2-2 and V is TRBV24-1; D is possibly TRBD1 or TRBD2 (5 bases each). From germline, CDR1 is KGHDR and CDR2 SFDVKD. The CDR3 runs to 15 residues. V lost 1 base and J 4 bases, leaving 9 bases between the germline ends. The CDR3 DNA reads TGTGCCACCAGTGATTTCCGGGACGGCACCGGGGAGCTGTTTTTT. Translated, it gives CATSDFRDGTGELFF.

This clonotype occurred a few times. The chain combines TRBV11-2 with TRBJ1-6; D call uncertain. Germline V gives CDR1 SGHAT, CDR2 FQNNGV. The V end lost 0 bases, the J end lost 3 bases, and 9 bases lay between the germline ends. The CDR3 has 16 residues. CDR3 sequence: CASSLDQNSYNSPLHF. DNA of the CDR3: TGTGCCAGCAGCTTAGATCAAAACAGCTATAATTCACCCCTCCACTTT.

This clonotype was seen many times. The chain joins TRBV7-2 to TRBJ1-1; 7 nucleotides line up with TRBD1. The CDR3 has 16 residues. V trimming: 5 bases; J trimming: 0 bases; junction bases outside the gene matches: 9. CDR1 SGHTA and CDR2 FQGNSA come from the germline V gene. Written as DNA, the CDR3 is TGTGCCAGCAGCCCCCCAAGACAGGGATTGAACACTGAAGCTTTCTTT. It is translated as CASSPPRQGLNTEAFF.

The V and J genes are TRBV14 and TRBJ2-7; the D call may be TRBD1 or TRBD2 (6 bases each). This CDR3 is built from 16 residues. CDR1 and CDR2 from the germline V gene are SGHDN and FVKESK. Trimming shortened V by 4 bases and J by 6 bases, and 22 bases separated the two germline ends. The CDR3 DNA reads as TGTGCCAGCAGCCCACTGACGAAGGGGGGATCAGGCGAGCAGTACTTC. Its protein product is CASSPLTKGGSGEQYF. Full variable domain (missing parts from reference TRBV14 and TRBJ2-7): EAGVTQFPSHSVIEKGQTVTLRCDPISGHDNLYWYRRVMGKEIKFLLHFVKESKQDESGMPNNRFLAERTGGTYSTLKVQPAELEDSGVYFCASSPLTKGGSGEQYFGPGTRLTVT.

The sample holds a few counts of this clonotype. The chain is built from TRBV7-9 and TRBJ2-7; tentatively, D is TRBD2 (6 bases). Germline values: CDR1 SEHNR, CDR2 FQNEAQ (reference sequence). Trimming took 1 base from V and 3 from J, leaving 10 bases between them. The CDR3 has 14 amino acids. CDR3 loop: CASSLVGGFYEQYF. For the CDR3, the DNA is TGTGCCAGCAGCTTAGTGGGGGGATTCTACGAGCAGTACTTC.

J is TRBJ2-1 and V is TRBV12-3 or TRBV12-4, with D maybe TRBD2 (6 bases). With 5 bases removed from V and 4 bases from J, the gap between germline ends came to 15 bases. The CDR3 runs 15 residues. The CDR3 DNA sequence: TGTGCCAGCAGTGCGGATAGCGGTCCTTACAATGAGCAGTTCTTC. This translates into CASSADSGPYNEQFF.

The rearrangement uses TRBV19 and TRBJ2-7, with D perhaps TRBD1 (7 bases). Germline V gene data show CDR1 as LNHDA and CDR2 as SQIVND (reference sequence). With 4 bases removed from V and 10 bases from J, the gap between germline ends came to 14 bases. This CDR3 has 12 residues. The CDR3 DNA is TGTGCCAGTAGTACTGACAGGGAGGAACAGTACTTC. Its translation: CASSTDREEQYF.

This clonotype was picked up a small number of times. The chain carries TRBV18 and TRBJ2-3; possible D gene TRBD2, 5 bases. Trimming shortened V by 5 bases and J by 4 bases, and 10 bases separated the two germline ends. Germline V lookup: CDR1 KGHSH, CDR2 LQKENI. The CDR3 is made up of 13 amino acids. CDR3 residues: CASSSLGADTQYF. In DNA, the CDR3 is TGTGCCAGCTCATCACTCGGGGCAGATACGCAGTATTTT.

The CDR3 DNA sequence: TGTGCCAGCAGTGGACAGGCCTACTCCTACAATGAGCAGTTCTTC. It yields the protein CASSGQAYSYNEQFF. The chain carries TRBV6-1 and TRBJ2-1; D may be TRBD1 (6 bases). Germline loops: CDR1 MNHNS, CDR2 SASEGT. V lost 4 bases to trimming and J lost 0 bases, with 10 bases between them. This CDR3 has 15 residues.